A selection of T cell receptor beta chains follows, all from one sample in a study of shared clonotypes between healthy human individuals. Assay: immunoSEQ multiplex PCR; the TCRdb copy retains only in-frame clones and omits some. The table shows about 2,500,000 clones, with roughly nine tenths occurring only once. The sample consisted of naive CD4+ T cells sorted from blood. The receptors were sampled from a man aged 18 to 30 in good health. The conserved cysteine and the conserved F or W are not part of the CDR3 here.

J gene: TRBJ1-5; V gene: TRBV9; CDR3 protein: ASSVAGGQPQH
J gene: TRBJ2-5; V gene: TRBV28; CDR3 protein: ASSLMGAQETQY
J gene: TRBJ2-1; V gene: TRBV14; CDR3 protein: ASSQSGAYNEQF
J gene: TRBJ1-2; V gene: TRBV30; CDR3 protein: AWSIGQSNYGYT
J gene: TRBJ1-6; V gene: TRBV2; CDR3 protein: ASSPDRSSDNSPLH
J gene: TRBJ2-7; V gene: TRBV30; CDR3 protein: ALAPIRARTGYYEQY
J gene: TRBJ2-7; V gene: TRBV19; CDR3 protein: ASSSGGPISYEQY
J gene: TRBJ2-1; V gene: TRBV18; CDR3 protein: ASSPDQAGSEQF
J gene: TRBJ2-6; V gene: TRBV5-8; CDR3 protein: ASSLSLPGANVLT
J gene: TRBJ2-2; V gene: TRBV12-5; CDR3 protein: ASGLGEKLGLASTGELF
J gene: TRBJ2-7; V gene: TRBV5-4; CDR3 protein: ASSRDRRAYEQY
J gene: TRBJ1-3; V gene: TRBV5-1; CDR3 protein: ASSLDGVGSGNTIY
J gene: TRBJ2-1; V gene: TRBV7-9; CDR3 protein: ASSLAGLAGGGNEQF
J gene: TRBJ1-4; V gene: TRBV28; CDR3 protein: ASSWGQPNEKLF
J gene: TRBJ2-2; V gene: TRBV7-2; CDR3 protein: ASSSGLAGAGELF
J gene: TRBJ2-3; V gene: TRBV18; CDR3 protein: ASSPPEIRDTQY
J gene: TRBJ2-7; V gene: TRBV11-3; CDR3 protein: ASSAYPSYEQY
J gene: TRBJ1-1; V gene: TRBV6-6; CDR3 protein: ASRPGTGDIAF
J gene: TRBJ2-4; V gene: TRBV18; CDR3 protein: ASSLYEGDIQY
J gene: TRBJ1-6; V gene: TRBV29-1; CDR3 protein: SVVSSSPLH
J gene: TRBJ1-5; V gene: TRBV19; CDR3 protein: ASSPSMGGNSNQPQH
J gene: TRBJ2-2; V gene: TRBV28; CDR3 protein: ASRSGENTGELF
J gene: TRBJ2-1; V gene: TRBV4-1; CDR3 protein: ASSQDRLRGANEQF
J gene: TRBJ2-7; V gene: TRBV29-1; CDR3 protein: SAYRGRDEQY
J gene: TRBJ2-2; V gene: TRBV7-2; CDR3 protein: ASSSRPYTGELF
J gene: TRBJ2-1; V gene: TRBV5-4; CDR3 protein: ASNSAGDNEQF
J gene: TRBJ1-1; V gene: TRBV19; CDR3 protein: ASSIRPQGTEAF
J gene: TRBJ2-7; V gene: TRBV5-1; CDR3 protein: ASSRTSSYEQY
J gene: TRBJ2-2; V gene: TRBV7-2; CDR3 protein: ASSRETGKNTGELF
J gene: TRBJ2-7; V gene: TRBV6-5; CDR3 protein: ASSYIMGEQY
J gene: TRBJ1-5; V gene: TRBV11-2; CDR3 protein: ASSRGTSRVQPQH
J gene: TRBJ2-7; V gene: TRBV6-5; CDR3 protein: ASASGYEQY
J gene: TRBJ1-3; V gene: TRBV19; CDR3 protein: ASSSTGGGNTIY
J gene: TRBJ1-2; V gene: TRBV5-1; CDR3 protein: ASFMPGITIGYT
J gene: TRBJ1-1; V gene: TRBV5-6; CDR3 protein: ASSLGGQGLGTEAF
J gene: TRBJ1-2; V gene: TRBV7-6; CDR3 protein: ASSLDSLYGYT
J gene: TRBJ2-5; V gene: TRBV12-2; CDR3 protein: ASRLAHRDPQETQY
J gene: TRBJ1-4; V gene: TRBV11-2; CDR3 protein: ASSLVWTGNEKLF
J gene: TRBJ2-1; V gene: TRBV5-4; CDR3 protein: ASSGLSLSYNEQF
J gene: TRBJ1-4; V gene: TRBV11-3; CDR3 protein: ASSYRQGETNEKLF
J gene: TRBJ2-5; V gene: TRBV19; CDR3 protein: ASSLAGGKETQY
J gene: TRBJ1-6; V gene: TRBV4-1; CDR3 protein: ASSQDLSRTSYNSPLH
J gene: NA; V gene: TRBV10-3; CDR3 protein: AISERQDSYEQY
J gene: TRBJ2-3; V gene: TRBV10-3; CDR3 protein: AISSGLAGTDTQY
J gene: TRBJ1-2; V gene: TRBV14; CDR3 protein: ASSQGGRIYGYT
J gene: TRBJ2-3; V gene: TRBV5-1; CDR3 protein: ASSLRTGYQDTQY
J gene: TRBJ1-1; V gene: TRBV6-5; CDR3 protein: ASNRRAGAEAF
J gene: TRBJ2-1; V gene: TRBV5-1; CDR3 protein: ASSSSDFFEQF
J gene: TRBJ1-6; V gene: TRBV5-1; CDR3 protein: ASSLDLRGGGSPLH
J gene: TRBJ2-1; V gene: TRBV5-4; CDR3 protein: ASSFPTSGNEQF
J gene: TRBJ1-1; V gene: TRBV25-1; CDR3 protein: ASSAGVNTEAF
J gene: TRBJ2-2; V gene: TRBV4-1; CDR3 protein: ASSQGPLGTGELF
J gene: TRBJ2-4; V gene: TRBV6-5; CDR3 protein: ASRRTNTDIQY
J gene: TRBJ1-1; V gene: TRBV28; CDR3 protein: ASSPPDRGAF